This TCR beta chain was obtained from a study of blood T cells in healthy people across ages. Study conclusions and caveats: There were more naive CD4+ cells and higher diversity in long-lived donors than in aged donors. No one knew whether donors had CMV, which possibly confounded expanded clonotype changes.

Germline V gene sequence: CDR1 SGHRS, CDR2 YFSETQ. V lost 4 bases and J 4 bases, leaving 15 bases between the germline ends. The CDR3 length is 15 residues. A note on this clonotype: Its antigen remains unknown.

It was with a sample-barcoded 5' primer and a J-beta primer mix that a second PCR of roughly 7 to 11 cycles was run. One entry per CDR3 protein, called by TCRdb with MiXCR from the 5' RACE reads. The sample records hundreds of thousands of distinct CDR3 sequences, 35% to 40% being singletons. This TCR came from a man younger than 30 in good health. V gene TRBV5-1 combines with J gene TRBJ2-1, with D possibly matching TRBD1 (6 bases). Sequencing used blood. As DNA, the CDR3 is TGCGCCAGCAGCGCCGCTGGGACACTTTACAATGAGCAGTTCTTC. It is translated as CASSAAGTLYNEQFF. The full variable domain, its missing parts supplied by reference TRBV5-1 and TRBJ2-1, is KAGVTQTPRYLIKTRGQQVTLSCSPISGHRSVSWYQQTPGQGLQFLFEYFSETQRNKGNFPGRFSGRQFSNSRSEMNVSTLELGDSALYLCASSAAGTLYNEQFFGPGTRLTVL.